The source of this T cell receptor beta chain is a study of CD8 T cells in Susac syndrome. Through negative isolation, CD4+ and CD8+ T cells were obtained, while TEMRA cells were enriched using FACS. Roughly 0.5 to 1 ug RNA was reverse transcribed with random hexamers. By means of immunoSEQ multiplex PCR, TCR beta CDR3 spanning 54 Vbeta and 13 Jbeta underwent amplification. TCRdb passed the immunoSEQ multiplex PCR reads through MiXCR, listing each CDR3 protein once. There are some 94,000 distinct CDR3 sequences in the sample; just under 95% occur only once, and approximately 0.3% lies in the top ten. The CDR3 loop spans 13 amino acids. Trimming shortened V by 6 bases and J by 8 bases, and 16 bases separated the two germline ends. Germline CDR1 and CDR2: DFQATT and SNEGSKA (reference sequence).

V and J are TRBV20-1 and TRBJ2-2, with D uncertain. Sequenced material: CD4+ T cells from PBMCs. This TCR came from a human donor with Susac syndrome. The CDR3 reads CSALVTSKGELFF. The CDR3 DNA reads as TGCAGTGCCCTCGTGACGAGTAAAGGGGAGCTGTTTTTT.